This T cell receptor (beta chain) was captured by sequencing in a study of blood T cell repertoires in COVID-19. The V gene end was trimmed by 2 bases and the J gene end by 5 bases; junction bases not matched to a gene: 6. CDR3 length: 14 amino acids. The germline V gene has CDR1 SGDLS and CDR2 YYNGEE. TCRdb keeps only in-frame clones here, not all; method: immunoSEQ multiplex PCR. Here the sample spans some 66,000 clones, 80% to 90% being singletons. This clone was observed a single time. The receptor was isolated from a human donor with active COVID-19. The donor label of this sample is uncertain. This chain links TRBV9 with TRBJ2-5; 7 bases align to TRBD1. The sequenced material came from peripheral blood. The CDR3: CASSVDREQETQYF. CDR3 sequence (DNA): TGTGCCAGCAGCGTCGACAGGGAGCAGGAGACCCAGTACTTC.